This is a list of T cell receptor beta chains from one sample in a study of technical replicates of blood from a handful of donors. Using immunoSEQ multiplex PCR, the repertoire was profiled, and TCRdb retains in-frame clones only, with some absent. There are about 84,000 clones in the sample; roughly 93% occur only once, and 0.24% lies in the top ten. The specimen sequenced was T cells isolated from PBMCs. The receptors here all came from a human donor in good health. Both conserved end residues are trimmed from each CDR3. D genes are given only for firm matches. A clone size is listed for some rows: how often the clone was seen (once, few, many), or a class if it is expanded.

D gene	V gene	clone size	CDR3 protein
.	TRBV7-9	.	AIKPGMLGGNTEAF
.	TRBV4-1	.	ASSPRIPTSYNEQF
TRBD2	TRBV4-1	.	ASSQGLAGGQGSYNEQF
.	TRBV18	.	ASSPAFEANYGYT
TRBD2	TRBV6-6	.	ASSYSREATDTQY
.	TRBV19	.	ASSAGDYGYT
.	TRBV4-1	.	ASSPTQSPTGIDGYT
TRBD1	TRBV18	.	ASSPYGQGHEQY
TRBD1	TRBV2	.	ASSELLGGTGDRPQH
.	TRBV5-6	.	ASSWSLAGEFQPQH
.	TRBV28	.	ASIPGLRQNNEQF
TRBD1	TRBV7-9	.	ASSSPGQPTEAF
TRBD2	TRBV14	once	ASSPGLVGEQY
TRBD2	TRBV7-9	.	ASSAGGGSPRNEQF
.	TRBV4-2	.	ASSQAGEEAF
.	TRBV14	.	ASSHQGPSYEQY
.	TRBV13	.	ASSLGAENTEAF
.	TRBV5-6	.	ASSLVRVGEQF
.	TRBV11-1	.	ASSSRGGVERAF
.	TRBV18	few	ASSPVEGAEAF
TRBD1	TRBV7-8	.	ASSTTGDYGYT
TRBD1	TRBV5-6	few	ASSRQGSDNQPQH
.	TRBV2	.	ASIPRSTKNIQY
TRBD1	TRBV19	.	ATRDRGNTDTQY
.	TRBV27	.	ASSAWGDNTGELF
.	TRBV7-6	.	ASSLRNREGDEQY
TRBD2	TRBV4-1	.	ASSPGLAGNNEQF
TRBD1	TRBV5-8	once	ASSTRQGAEAF
TRBD1	TRBV6-6	.	ASTHTGGNTGELF
.	TRBV5-4	.	ASSLALGSHEQY
TRBD2	TRBV28	.	ASETPWTSGRAGEQY
TRBD1	TRBV2	.	ASSEGQGAGEQY
.	TRBV30	.	AWAGSHAVSYNEQF
TRBD1	TRBV4-1	.	ASSPGAGQINYGYT
TRBD2	TRBV11-3	.	ASSHTPGLAGGPSTGELF
TRBD1	TRBV11-3	.	ASSLRQGSFGGELF
TRBD1	TRBV5-1	.	ASSPRQGSSYEQY
.	TRBV5-1	.	ASSWGRGLRGIGDTEAF
TRBD2	TRBV11-3	.	ASSPGTSGETDTQY
.	TRBV28	.	ASSGGQPLNTEAF
TRBD1	TRBV6-1	.	ASSLGQNYGYT
.	TRBV4-1	once	ASRTSAGSRILGGYT
.	TRBV7-8	.	ASSLVGRVTDTQY
.	TRBV19	.	ASSIYGDVGTEAF
.	TRBV19	.	ASSPGSYEQY
.	TRBV29-1	.	SVASDTGELF
TRBD1	TRBV5-6	.	ASSSGTEFTDTQY
.	TRBV11-3	.	ASSLAAGGGYT